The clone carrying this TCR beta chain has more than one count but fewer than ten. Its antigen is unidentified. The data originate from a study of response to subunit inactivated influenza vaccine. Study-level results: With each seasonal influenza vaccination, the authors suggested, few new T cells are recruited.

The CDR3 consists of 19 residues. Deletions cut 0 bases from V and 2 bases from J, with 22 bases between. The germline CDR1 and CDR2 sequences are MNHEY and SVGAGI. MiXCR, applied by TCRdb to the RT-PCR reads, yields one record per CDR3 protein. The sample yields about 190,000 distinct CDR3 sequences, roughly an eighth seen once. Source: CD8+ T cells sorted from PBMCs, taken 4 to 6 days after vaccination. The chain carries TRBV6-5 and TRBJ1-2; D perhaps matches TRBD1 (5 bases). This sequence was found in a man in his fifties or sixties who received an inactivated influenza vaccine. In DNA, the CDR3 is TGTGCCAGCAGTTACTCAGGCCCATTAGGGACGGAACAAAACTATGGCTACACCTTC. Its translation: CASSYSGPLGTEQNYGYTF.